The 24 T cell receptor beta chains below come from one sample, sequenced in a study of human T cells and chemical hapten exposure. Indicated time point: patch test 1, 2 weeks after DPC sensitization. The treatment: therapeutic diphenylcyclopropenone sensitization with weekly scalp DPC. TCRdb called the RACE reads again in MiXCR, with one record for every CDR3 protein. This sample has fewer than 60,000 distinct CDR3 sequences; 9.3% occur once, and the top ten carry 3.5% to 5%. The sample in question was whole blood, obtained in connection with sensitization to the hapten diphenylcyclopropenone (DPC). The receptors come from a woman in her fifties or sixties with alopecia areata. Some clones in this sample may be carry-over from other donors' samples.

The chain employs TRBV29-1 and TRBJ2-5; 9 bases agree with TRBD2. The germline CDR1 and CDR2 sequences are SQVTM and ANQGSEA. The trim removed 3 bases at V and 10 bases at J, leaving 15 bases unmatched. This CDR3 is 15 amino acids long. The CDR3 protein is CSVEEASGIPRDQYF. The DNA for the CDR3 is TGCAGCGTTGAGGAGGCTAGCGGGATCCCCCGTGACCAGTACTTC.

The rearrangement uses TRBV10-3 and TRBJ1-2; 9 nucleotides agree with TRBD1. This CDR3 spans 13 amino acids. After removal of 4 bases from V and 6 bases from J, the junction contained 3 bases not matched to a gene. CDR1 ENHRY and CDR2 SYGVKD come from the germline V gene. The CDR3 DNA is TGTGCCATCAGTGCGGGACAGGGAGATGGCTACACCTTC. Protein sequence: CAISAGQGDGYTF.

This clonotype has a count of ten or more. The chain links TRBV5-5 to TRBJ1-6; D gene uncertain. CDR1 SGHKS and CDR2 YYEKEE come from the germline V gene (reference sequence). CDR3 length equals 16 residues. V was trimmed by 0 bases and J by 0 bases, leaving 7 bases between them. The CDR3 region is CASSLGQGSYNSPLHF. As DNA, the CDR3 is TGTGCCAGCAGCTTGGGGCAAGGCTCCTATAATTCACCCCTCCACTTT.

This chain connects TRBV28 to TRBJ1-2; the D gene is possibly TRBD1 (5 bases). Per the germline V gene, CDR1 is MDHEN and CDR2 is SYDVKM. V lost 1 base, J lost 1 base, and 13 bases lay in between. The CDR3 is 16 amino acids. The CDR3 DNA follows: TGTGCCAGCAGTTTATCGCCCCCGGGGGATAACTATGGCTACACCTTC. It specifies CASSLSPPGDNYGYTF.

The table lists this clonotype with many counts. This sequence joins TRBV29-1 and TRBJ2-1; D remains unclear. Trimming took off 5 bases at V and 8 bases at J, with 16 bases between the two ends. The CDR3 is 13 residues long. The germline gives CDR1 SQVTM, CDR2 ANQGSEA. The DNA of the CDR3 is TGCAGCGTTCTTCCGACGGGTGGCTATGAGCAGTTCTTC. Protein: CSVLPTGGYEQFF.

This clonotype appeared many times. The V and J genes are TRBV4-2 and TRBJ1-2; TRBD1 is a possible D gene (5 bases). The germline V gene encodes CDR1 LGHNA and CDR2 YNFKEQ. V was cut by 7 bases and J by 3 bases, with 21 bases left in between. There are 16 residues in the CDR3. The CDR3 loop is CASTERGTAGDYGYTF. In DNA, the CDR3 is TGTGCCAGCACCGAGAGAGGGACGGCAGGAGACTATGGCTACACCTTC.

V usage is TRBV10-3 and J usage is TRBJ2-7; D gene ambiguous. The CDR3 has 14 residues. The germline V gene has CDR1 ENHRY and CDR2 SYGVKD. Trimming pared 1 base from V and 2 bases from J, leaving 9 bases between. This chain's CDR3 is CAISELPRTYEQYF. CDR3 coding DNA: TGTGCCATCAGTGAGTTACCGCGAACCTACGAGCAGTACTTC.

This clonotype came up many times. The CDR3 nucleotides are TGTGCCAGCCGGATGCTGAGGAACACCGGGGAGCTGTTTTTT. This codes for CASRMLRNTGELFF. The V call is TRBV12-3 or TRBV12-4, the J call TRBJ2-2, with D unclear. The CDR3 totals 14 residues. V was cut by 8 bases and J by 1 base, with 11 bases left in between.

This clonotype was counted only a few times. This chain uses TRBV28 with TRBJ2-1, with 8 positions matching TRBD2. Germline-derived CDR1 and CDR2 are MDHEN and SYDVKM. The V segment lost 2 bases and the J segment 3 bases; nucleotides outside the gene matches: 3. CDR3 length: 15 amino acids. The CDR3 DNA follows: TGTGCCAGCAGTTTAATCGGGACTAGCTACAATGAGCAGTTCTTC. Protein: CASSLIGTSYNEQFF.

In its sample, this clonotype was seen many times. This chain uses TRBV28 with TRBJ2-1, with D possibly being TRBD1 (6 bases). The CDR3 spans 13 residues. Germline values: CDR1 MDHEN, CDR2 SYDVKM. Trimming removed 2 bases from V and 10 bases from J, with 12 bases in between. The CDR3 reads CASSLQRQGEQFF. DNA for the CDR3: TGTGCCAGCAGTTTACAACGTCAGGGGGAGCAGTTCTTC.

This clonotype was detected many times. The chain carries TRBV20-1 and TRBJ2-7; 13 positions agree with TRBD2. Germline V CDR1 and CDR2: DFQATT, SNEGSKA (reference sequence). V shed 7 bases, J shed 7 bases, and the junction held 7 bases outside the gene matches. CDR3 length: 13 residues. Here the CDR3 reads CSVPGLAGLEQYF. The DNA for the CDR3 is TGCAGTGTTCCGGGACTAGCGGGATTAGAGCAGTACTTC.

This clonotype was counted ten times or more. The chain joins TRBV7-9 to TRBJ2-7; no firm D call. Germline CDR1 is SEHNR and CDR2 is FQNEAQ (reference sequence). V was cut by 2 bases and J by 7 bases, with 6 bases left in between. The CDR3 runs 11 residues. CDR3 sequence: CASSLNWEQYF. The CDR3 DNA is TGTGCCAGCAGCTTAAATTGGGAGCAGTACTTC. Looking up the rest from reference TRBV7-9 and TRBJ2-7 gives the full variable domain: DTGVSQNPRHKITKRGQNVTFRCDPISEHNRLYWYRQTLGQGPEFLTYFQNEAQLEKSRLLSDRFSAERPKGSFSTLEIQRTEQGDSAMYLCASSLNWEQYFGPGTRLTVT.

This clonotype appeared a few times. The CDR3 is CSVGTSFAYEQYF. The CDR3 DNA sequence: TGCAGCGTTGGGACTAGCTTTGCCTACGAGCAGTACTTC. The chain has TRBV29-1 and TRBJ2-7; TRBD2 matches 8 bases. Per the germline V gene, CDR1 is SQVTM and CDR2 is ANQGSEA. J was trimmed by 2 bases and V by 4 bases; bases with no gene match: 4. The CDR3 is made up of 13 amino acids.

The sample holds many counts of this clonotype. This chain uses TRBV20-1 with TRBJ2-1, with D possibly being TRBD1 or TRBD2 (5 bases each). V gave up 5 bases and J gave up 0 bases, with 14 bases separating them. The CDR3 extends over 15 amino acids. The germline V gene has CDR1 DFQATT and CDR2 SNEGSKA (reference sequence). The CDR3 coding sequence is TGCAGTGCTGGAGGTGGGACGAGCTCCTACAATGAGCAGTTCTTC. Protein: CSAGGGTSSYNEQFF.

In this sample, this clonotype turned up a few times. V usage is TRBV18 and J usage is TRBJ1-1; a possible D gene is TRBD1 (5 bases). This CDR3 has 14 residues. Germline CDR1 reads KGHSH; CDR2 reads LQKENI. V lost 1 base and J lost 4, with 10 bases in between. The DNA of the CDR3 is TGTGCCAGCTCACCACAGAGGGGAGCCACTGAAGCTTTCTTT. Its protein product is CASSPQRGATEAFF.

The sample holds a few counts of this clonotype. V usage is TRBV20-1 and J usage is TRBJ1-4; TRBD1 matches 7 bases. Germline values: CDR1 DFQATT, CDR2 SNEGSKA (reference sequence). Trimming cost V 3 bases and J 8 bases; bases outside gene matches: 15. The CDR3 contains 16 residues. CDR3 region: CSARAGRQGALEKLFF. CDR3 nucleotides: TGCAGTGCTAGGGCGGGCCGACAGGGCGCCCTGGAAAAACTGTTTTTT.

Ten or more counts support this clonotype. This chain uses TRBV20-1 with TRBJ1-4, with a tentative D call TRBD1 (6 bases). The CDR3 spans 14 residues. Trimming took off 6 bases at V and 4 bases at J, with 15 bases between the two ends. CDR1 is DFQATT and CDR2 is SNEGSKA in the germline V gene (reference sequence). CDR3 sequence reads: CSADSPGVNEKLFF. The CDR3 DNA sequence: TGCAGTGCCGACTCTCCAGGGGTTAATGAAAAACTGTTTTTT.

V and J are TRBV10-3 and TRBJ1-5; D is perhaps TRBD1 (6 bases). Trimming removed 3 bases from V and 5 bases from J, with 14 bases in between. The germline V gene has CDR1 ENHRY and CDR2 SYGVKD. This CDR3 has 15 residues. CDR3 coding DNA: TGTGCCATCAGTGATCATGCAGGGGCGGATCAGCCCCAGCATTTT. This codes for CAISDHAGADQPQHF.

The rearrangement uses TRBV21-1 and TRBJ2-7; TRBD2 reflects the table's D call only, with no check against the DNA. TRBV21-1 constitutes a pseudogene. This CDR3 spans 15 amino acids. CDR3 protein: CACVSLVKTAYEQYF. The CDR3 DNA reads as TGTGCCTGCGTCAGCCTAGTTAAGACGGCCTACGAGCAGTACTTC.

This clonotype was recorded many times. The chain uses TRBV7-2 and TRBJ2-2, with TRBD1 identical over 8 bases. The CDR3 is made up of 15 amino acids. The V and J ends lost 5 bases and 6 bases, in that order; junction bases with no gene match: 8. Germline values: CDR1 SGHTA, CDR2 FQGNSA. CDR3 in amino acids: CASSIQGALAGELFF. CDR3 sequence (DNA): TGTGCCAGCAGCATTCAGGGGGCGCTCGCCGGGGAGCTGTTTTTT.

In this sample, this clonotype turned up a few times. This chain connects TRBV7-2 to TRBJ2-7; 7 positions agree with TRBD2. Unmatched junction bases numbered 7, after V lost 5 bases and J lost 0 bases. Germline V CDR1 and CDR2: SGHTA, FQGNSA. The CDR3 has 15 amino acids. CDR3 amino acids: CASSRNPGGSYEQYF. CDR3 in DNA: TGTGCCAGCAGCCGAAATCCGGGAGGCTCCTACGAGCAGTACTTC.

The table lists this clonotype with many counts. The chain recombines TRBV5-1 with TRBJ1-1, with D perhaps TRBD1 (6 bases). From germline, CDR1 is SGHRS and CDR2 YFSETQ. There are 14 residues in the CDR3. Trimming pared 1 base from V and 1 base from J, leaving 8 bases between. The CDR3, as DNA: TGCGCCAGCAGCTTGACAGGGCAGAACACTGAAGCTTTCTTT. Amino acids: CASSLTGQNTEAFF.

This clonotype has ten or more counts. V and J are TRBV6-2 or TRBV6-3 and TRBJ1-1; no reliable D call. Trimming stripped 2 bases from V and 6 bases from J, with 13 bases between. Per the germline V gene, CDR1 is MNHEY and CDR2 is SVGEGT. This CDR3 has 14 amino acids. The CDR3 sequence: CASSYAWEDPEAFF. The CDR3 DNA sequence: TGTGCCAGCAGTTACGCATGGGAGGACCCTGAAGCTTTCTTT.

This clonotype appeared many times. J is TRBJ2-1 and V is TRBV2; tentatively, D is TRBD2 (6 bases). The V gene lost 4 bases and the J gene lost 4 bases, with 8 bases spanning the gap. This CDR3 comprises 13 residues. Germline CDR1 is SNHLY and CDR2 is FYNNEI. CDR3 residues: CASSVGGYNEQFF. In DNA form, the CDR3 reads TGTGCCAGCAGTGTCGGGGGATACAATGAGCAGTTCTTC.